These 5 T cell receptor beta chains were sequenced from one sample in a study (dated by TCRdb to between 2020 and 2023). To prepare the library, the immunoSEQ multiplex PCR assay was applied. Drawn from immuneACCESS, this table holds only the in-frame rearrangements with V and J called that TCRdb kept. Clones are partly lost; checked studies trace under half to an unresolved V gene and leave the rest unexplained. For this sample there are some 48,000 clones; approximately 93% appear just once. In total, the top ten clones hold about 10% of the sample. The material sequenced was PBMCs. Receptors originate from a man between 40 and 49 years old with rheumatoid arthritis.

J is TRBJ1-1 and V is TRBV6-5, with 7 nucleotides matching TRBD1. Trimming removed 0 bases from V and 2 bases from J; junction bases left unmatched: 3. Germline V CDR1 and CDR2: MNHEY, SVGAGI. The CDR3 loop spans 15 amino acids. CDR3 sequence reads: CASSYSTGVNTEAFF. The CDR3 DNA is TGTGCCAGCAGTTACTCCACAGGGGTAAACACTGAAGCTTTCTTT.

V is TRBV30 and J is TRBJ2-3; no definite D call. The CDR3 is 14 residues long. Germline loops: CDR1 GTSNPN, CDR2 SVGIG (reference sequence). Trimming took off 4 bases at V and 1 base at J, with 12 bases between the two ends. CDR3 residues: CAWNWDGGTDTQYF. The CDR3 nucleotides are TGTGCCTGGAATTGGGATGGGGGCACAGATACGCAGTATTTT.

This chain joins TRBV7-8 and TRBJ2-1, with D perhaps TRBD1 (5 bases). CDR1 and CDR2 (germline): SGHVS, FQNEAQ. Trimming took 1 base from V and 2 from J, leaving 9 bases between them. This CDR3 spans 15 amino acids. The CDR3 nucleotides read TGTGCCAGCAGCTTAGTTGCAGGGCCCTACAATGAGCAGTTCTTC. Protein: CASSLVAGPYNEQFF.

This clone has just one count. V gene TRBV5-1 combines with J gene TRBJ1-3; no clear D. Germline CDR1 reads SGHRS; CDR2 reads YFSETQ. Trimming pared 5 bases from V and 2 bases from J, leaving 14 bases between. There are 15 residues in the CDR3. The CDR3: CASSLSGEAGNTIYF. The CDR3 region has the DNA TGCGCCAGCAGTTTGTCCGGAGAGGCTGGAAACACCATATATTTT.

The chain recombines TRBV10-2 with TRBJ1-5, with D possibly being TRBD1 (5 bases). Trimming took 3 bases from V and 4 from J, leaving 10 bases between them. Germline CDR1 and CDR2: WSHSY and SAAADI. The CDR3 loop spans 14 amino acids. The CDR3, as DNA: TGCGCCAGCAGTGACCGGACAACAAATCAGCCCCAGCATTTT. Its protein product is CASSDRTTNQPQHF.